This T cell receptor (beta chain) is drawn from a study of post-analysis software for immune sequencing data. Whole-study results and caveats: Five TRBV segments were significantly more frequent in patients than in controls. TRBV5-6, TRBV5-1 and TRBV20-1 were among these segments. Batch-mates among the samples co-clustered strongly by F measure.

This CDR3 is built from 15 residues. J was trimmed by 5 bases and V by 6 bases; bases with no gene match: 10. The germline V gene encodes CDR1 MNHEY and CDR2 SMNVEV (reference sequence). Prepared TCR beta cDNA libraries contained unique molecular identifiers. MiXCR was run by TCRdb on the PCR reads, yielding one entry per CDR3 protein. The table lists about 460,000 distinct CDR3 sequences, roughly 45% of them singletons. Concerning this clonotype: As yet, its antigen is unknown.

The chain is built from TRBV27 and TRBJ1-2, with TRBD1 identical over 9 bases. Source material: blood. This clonotype was sampled from a girl aged 5-17 years with multiple sclerosis. CDR3 sequence reads: CASSPTGGAGYGYTF. Written as DNA, the CDR3 is TGTGCCAGCAGCCCAACAGGGGGCGCGGGATATGGCTACACCTTC.